This T cell receptor beta chain derives from a study of Ad26.COV2.S vaccination and SARS-CoV-2 variants. Broader study findings: Substantial breadth was reportedly displayed by spike-specific CD8+ and CD4+ T cell responses after vaccination.

This sample's treatment: over 15 received Ad26.COV2.S at low or high dose, single or two shots; 5 received placebo; per-sample allocation not given. Sample collection was performed on day 63 after the first vaccine or placebo injection. An adult aged 18-55 years in Boston served as the donor. Notes on this clone: The antigen remains unidentified.

Trimming removed 4 bases from V and 5 bases from J; junction bases left unmatched: 11. Germline CDR1 SGDLS, CDR2 YYNGEE. The length of the CDR3 is 16 residues. Clones were read by immunoSEQ multiplex PCR, and TCRdb kept only the in-frame ones, dropping some. The sample contains some 390,000 clones, 70% to 90% of which appear only once. The chain employs TRBV9 and TRBJ1-1; 10 nucleotides line up with TRBD1. Sequenced material: peripheral blood, taken in a trial of Ad26.COV2.S vaccine versus placebo. The sequence was collected from a person aged 18-65 years who received the Ad26.COV2.S COVID-19 vaccine or a placebo. CDR3 sequence (DNA): TGTGCCAGCAGCCAGACCCCGGGACAGGGGCGAACTGAAGCTTTCTTT. This codes for CASSQTPGQGRTEAFF.